This entry lists 2 T cell receptor beta chains sequenced from one sample in a study of early T cells in non-severe SARS-CoV-2 infection. Using its own MiXCR run on the 5' RACE reads, TCRdb lists one record per CDR3 protein. The sample includes 100,000 to 130,000 distinct CDR3 sequences, 9% to 14% of them seen just once. The specimen sequenced was whole blood. These receptors were collected from an adult who was a healthcare worker with PCR-confirmed SARS-CoV-2 infection or an uninfected control (not recorded which).

This clonotype appeared a few times. This chain uses TRBV28 with TRBJ1-1; no clear D gene. Germline CDR1 is MDHEN and CDR2 is SYDVKM. The V and J ends lost 3 bases and 9 bases respectively, with 11 bases between them. The CDR3 spans 12 residues. The CDR3 loop is CASSLGRTKAFF. In DNA, the CDR3 is TGTGCCAGCAGTTTGGGCAGGACGAAAGCTTTCTTT.

As concerns this clonotype: At one end the junction does not follow the germline gene, possibly because of a read error. The chain carries TRBV20-1 and TRBJ2-1; TRBD2 matches 13 bases. The CDR3 runs 14 residues. Germline values: CDR1 DFQATT, CDR2 SNEGSKA (reference sequence). CDR3 in amino acids: CSARDYGLAGVWLF. The CDR3 DNA follows: TGCAGTGCTAGAGATTACGGACTAGCGGGAGTATGGCTCTTC.